Presented here are 8 T cell receptor beta chains from one specimen sequenced in a study of T cell repertoires in cytomegalovirus infection. TCRdb reprocessed the reads with MiXCR, giving one entry per CDR3 protein. Here the sample spans roughly 190,000 distinct CDR3 sequences, roughly 9% being singletons. What was sequenced was PBMCs. These receptors were collected from a human donor in good health (CMV status not recorded). Some clones in this sample may be carry-over from other donors' samples.

This clonotype was counted only a few times. The chain couples TRBV29-1 to TRBJ2-3; D gene ambiguous. This CDR3 contains 14 residues. CDR1 SQVTM and CDR2 ANQGSEA come from the germline V gene. V was cut by 3 bases and J by 0 bases, with 10 bases left in between. The CDR3 DNA reads TGCAGCGTTGACTGGGTTTCTAGCACAGATACGCAGTATTTT. This gives the protein CSVDWVSSTDTQYF.

This clonotype has ten or more counts. The rearrangement uses TRBV12-3 or TRBV12-4 and TRBJ1-3; no firm D call. This CDR3 region has 14 residues. Trimming removed 7 bases from V and 2 bases from J, with 12 bases in between. The CDR3 sequence is CASTRQVPGNTIYF. In DNA form, the CDR3 reads TGTGCCAGCACCCGACAAGTACCTGGAAACACCATATATTTT.

Points on this clonotype: The junction shows a germline mismatch at one end, possibly a read error. CDR3 region: CASLSTETRYF. CDR3 DNA: TGTGCCAGCTTATCCACGGAGACCCGGTACTTC. The chain recombines TRBV2 with TRBJ2-5, with D hard to call. Germline CDR1 and CDR2: SNHLY and FYNNEI. The CDR3 covers 11 residues.

This clonotype was recorded many times. CDR3 in amino acids: CASHIAGGSSGELFF. Written as DNA, the CDR3 is TGTGCCAGCCACATAGCGGGAGGTTCCAGCGGGGAGCTGTTTTTT. This chain uses TRBV6-1 with TRBJ2-2; TRBD2 agrees at 10 bases. This CDR3 spans 15 amino acids. V dropped 8 bases and J dropped 7; count of bases not matched to a gene: 10. Germline CDR1 MNHNS, CDR2 SASEGT.

This clonotype was observed a handful of times. This rearrangement joins TRBV20-1 to TRBJ1-1; perhaps TRBD1 as D (5 bases). Trimming pared 0 bases from V and 8 bases from J, leaving 19 bases between. The germline V gene encodes CDR1 DFQATT and CDR2 SNEGSKA (reference sequence). The CDR3 sequence is 15 residues long. CDR3 residues: CSARDPGWYVLEAFF. In DNA form, the CDR3 reads TGCAGTGCTAGAGATCCAGGGTGGTACGTCCTGGAAGCTTTCTTT.

This clonotype has a count of ten or more. The V gene is TRBV7-8, the J gene TRBJ1-5, with D unclear. The V gene's germline CDR1 is SGHVS and CDR2 FQNEAQ. The CDR3 totals 13 residues. The ends were cut back, 0 bases at V and 3 bases at J, with 3 bases in the middle. CDR3 in amino acids: CASSLAFNQPQHF. The CDR3 nucleotides are TGTGCCAGCAGCTTAGCGTTCAATCAGCCCCAGCATTTT.

This clonotype has a count of ten or more. The chain combines TRBV5-4 with TRBJ1-5; D gene ambiguous. Germline assignment: CDR1 SGHNT and CDR2 YYREEE (reference sequence). Trimming removed 4 bases at V and 3 bases at J, with 8 bases between. The CDR3 covers 13 residues. The CDR3 sequence: CASSREVNQPQHF. The CDR3 DNA reads as TGTGCCAGCAGCCGGGAGGTCAATCAGCCCCAGCATTTT.

This clonotype was observed many times. J is TRBJ2-1 and V is TRBV7-8, with D perhaps TRBD2 (6 bases). This CDR3 has 14 residues. V lost 3 bases, J lost 8 bases, and 14 bases lay in between. Germline V gene sequence: CDR1 SGHVS, CDR2 FQNEAQ. The CDR3 is CASSLVNREDEQFF. CDR3 in DNA: TGTGCCAGCAGCTTGGTTAATAGGGAGGATGAGCAGTTCTTC.